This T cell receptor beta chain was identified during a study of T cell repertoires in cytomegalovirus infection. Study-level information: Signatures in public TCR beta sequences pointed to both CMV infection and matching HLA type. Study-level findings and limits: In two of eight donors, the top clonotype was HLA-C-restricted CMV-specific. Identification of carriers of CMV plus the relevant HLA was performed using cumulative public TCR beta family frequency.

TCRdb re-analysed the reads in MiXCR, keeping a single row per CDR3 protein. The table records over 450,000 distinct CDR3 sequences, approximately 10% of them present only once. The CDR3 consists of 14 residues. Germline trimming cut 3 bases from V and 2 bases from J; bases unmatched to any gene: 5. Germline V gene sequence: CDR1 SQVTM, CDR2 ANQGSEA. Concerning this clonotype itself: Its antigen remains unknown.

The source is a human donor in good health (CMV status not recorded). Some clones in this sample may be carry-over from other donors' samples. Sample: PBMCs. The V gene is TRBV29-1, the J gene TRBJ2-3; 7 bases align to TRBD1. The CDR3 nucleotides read TGCAGCGTTGAGGGACAGTCAGACACAGATACGCAGTATTTT. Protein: CSVEGQSDTDTQYF.